One and the same sample provided the 7 T cell receptor beta chains below, sequenced in a study of T-cell memory formation after mild COVID-19. TCRdb recomputed calls from the 5' RACE reads with MiXCR, one row per CDR3 protein. The sample yields 450,000 to 700,000 distinct CDR3 sequences, under 20% seen once. The sample taken for sequencing was PBMCs or a T cell subset sorted from them (not recorded which). Receptors were obtained from an adult woman who had mild COVID-19 (a few samples of this study predate the infection). Cell type and time point are not known.

This sequence joins TRBV1 and TRBJ2-6; TRBD1 is taken as the D call from the table, unchecked against the DNA. TRBV1 is a pseudogene. CDR3 length: 18 residues. The CDR3 nucleotides read TGCACCAGCAGCCAAGATCCAGGACAGCACTCTGGGGCCAACGTCCTGACTTTC. Translated, it gives CTSSQDPGQHSGANVLTF.

The rearrangement links TRBV12-3 or TRBV12-4 to TRBJ1-2; D ambiguous. Trimming cost V 5 bases and J 2 bases, with 9 bases left between them. The CDR3 consists of 13 residues. CDR3 in amino acids: CASSITSNYGYTF. CDR3 bases: TGTGCCAGCAGTATTACATCCAACTATGGCTACACCTTC.

The chain employs TRBV12-3 or TRBV12-4 and TRBJ1-4; the D is unclear. V gave up 5 bases and J gave up 8 bases, with 6 bases separating them. This CDR3 comprises 11 residues. This CDR3 is CASSQSEKLFF. In nucleotides, the CDR3 is TGTGCCAGCAGTCAATCCGAAAAACTGTTTTTT.

This chain links TRBV20-1 with TRBJ2-3; TRBD2 matches at 13 bases. This CDR3 spans 16 amino acids. Germline-derived CDR1 and CDR2 are DFQATT and SNEGSKA (reference sequence). V shed 5 bases, J shed 4 bases, and the junction held 9 bases outside the gene matches. CDR3 nucleotide sequence: TGCAGTGCTCTGACTGGACTAGCGGGAGTCTCAGATACGCAGTATTTT. Amino acids: CSALTGLAGVSDTQYF.

V is TRBV5-1 and J is TRBJ1-1; TRBD1 matches 7 bases. The V segment lost 4 bases and the J segment 7 bases; nucleotides outside the gene matches: 10. Germline CDR1 and CDR2: SGHRS and YFSETQ. The CDR3 has 14 residues. CDR3: CASSRGGQYVEAFF. CDR3 DNA: TGCGCCAGCAGCCGGGGGGGACAGTACGTTGAAGCTTTCTTT.

V and J are TRBV10-2 and TRBJ2-4, with D perhaps matching TRBD1 (5 bases). The ends were cut back, 9 bases at V and 8 bases at J, with 14 bases in the middle. The CDR3 contains 12 residues. Germline loops: CDR1 WSHSY, CDR2 SAAADI. CDR3 nucleotide sequence: TGCGCCAGTTTTGGCGGACAAGACATTCAGTACTTC. It codes for CASFGGQDIQYF.

J is TRBJ2-4 and V is TRBV20-1; the D is unclear. The end of the DNA aligns better with TRBJ2-1, so the J call may be wrong. CDR3 length: 12 amino acids. Per the germline V gene, CDR1 is DFQATT and CDR2 is SNEGSKA (reference sequence). The chain's CDR3 is CSAKVSGHEQFF. CDR3 nucleotides: TGCAGTGCTAAAGTATCCGGTCATGAGCAGTTCTTC.